The 25 T cell receptor beta chains below all came from one sample that was sequenced in a study of blood T cell repertoires in COVID-19. TCRdb's table, derived via immunoSEQ multiplex PCR, lists solely in-frame clones and lacks some. The table records more than 300,000 clones, 80% to 90% of them present only once. The sequencing sample was made of peripheral blood. Every receptor here comes from a woman aged 25 to 39 with COVID-19, enrolled during active disease.

The rearrangement links TRBV2 to TRBJ2-5; maybe TRBD2 (6 bases). V was shortened by 5 bases and J by 4 bases, with 14 bases between the two germline ends. This CDR3 is built from 14 residues. CDR1 SNHLY and CDR2 FYNNEI come from the germline V gene. CDR3 amino acids: CASSPRGGIETQYF. The CDR3 region has the DNA TGTGCCAGCAGTCCCCGGGGCGGGATAGAGACCCAGTACTTC.

The chain is built from TRBV18 and TRBJ2-1; D remains ambiguous. This CDR3 comprises 15 residues. Germline V gene data show CDR1 as KGHSH and CDR2 as LQKENI. With 1 base removed from V and 0 bases from J, the gap between germline ends came to 7 bases. The CDR3 region has the DNA TGTGCCAGCTCACCACAGTCAGTCTCCTACAATGAGCAGTTCTTC. Translated, it gives CASSPQSVSYNEQFF.

The CDR3, as DNA: TGTGCCAGCTCACCACCGGGACTAGCGGGAGGCCGTAAGGAGCAGTACTTC. Protein sequence: CASSPPGLAGGRKEQYF. The chain is built from TRBV18 and TRBJ2-7; 15 nucleotides agree with TRBD2. Germline-derived CDR1 and CDR2 are KGHSH and LQKENI. The CDR3 consists of 17 residues. V dropped 0 bases and J dropped 7; count of bases not matched to a gene: 7.

The chain has TRBV7-3 and TRBJ1-2; 8 bases line up with TRBD1. Looked up from germline, CDR1 is SGHTA and CDR2 is FQGTGA. Losses at the gene ends were 5 bases for V and 8 bases for J; bases not matched to a gene: 7. The CDR3 runs 13 residues. CDR3 region: CASSPSGGRGYTF. The CDR3, as DNA: TGTGCCAGCAGCCCCTCAGGGGGCCGGGGCTACACCTTC.

V gene TRBV2 combines with J gene TRBJ2-7; TRBD1 agrees at 8 bases. Germline loops: CDR1 SNHLY, CDR2 FYNNEI. CDR3 length: 15 amino acids. V was pared by 8 bases and J by 4 bases, with 13 bases of the junction left unmatched. CDR3 protein: CASLNADRGRYEQYF. The CDR3 bases are TGTGCCAGCTTGAATGCCGACAGGGGCAGGTACGAGCAGTACTTC.

The CDR3 bases are TGTGCCAGCAGTCTAGGGACAGGGAATGAGCAGTTCTTC. Its translation is CASSLGTGNEQFF. J is TRBJ2-1 and V is TRBV12-3 or TRBV12-4; 9 nucleotides align to TRBD1. The CDR3 sequence is 13 residues long. Trimming cost V 5 bases and J 7 bases; bases outside gene matches: 3.

The CDR3 reads CASSRLVAGGTNTGELFF. In DNA, the CDR3 is TGCGCCAGCAGCCGACTCGTAGCGGGAGGTACGAACACCGGGGAGCTGTTTTTT. This chain links TRBV5-1 with TRBJ2-2, with 10 nucleotides matching TRBD2. Germline assignment: CDR1 SGHRS and CDR2 YFSETQ. This CDR3 comprises 18 residues. Trimming took 4 bases from V and 0 from J; bases not matched to a gene: 9. The variable domain in full, with the rest retrieved from reference TRBV5-1 and TRBJ2-2, is KAGVTQTPRYLIKTRGQQVTLSCSPISGHRSVSWYQQTPGQGLQFLFEYFSETQRNKGNFPGRFSGRQFSNSRSEMNVSTLELGDSALYLCASSRLVAGGTNTGELFFGEGSRLTVL.

The rearrangement links TRBV18 to TRBJ2-7; 8 bases fit TRBD2. V dropped 3 bases and J dropped 2; count of bases not matched to a gene: 6. Germline CDR1 KGHSH, CDR2 LQKENI. The CDR3 is 15 amino acids. In DNA, the CDR3 is TGTGCCAGCTCACCCTCCAGCGGGAGCCCCTACGAGCAGTACTTC. Translated, it gives CASSPSSGSPYEQYF. The whole variable domain, remainder taken from reference TRBV18 and TRBJ2-7, is NAGVMQNPRHLVRRRGQEARLRCSPMKGHSHVYWYRQLPEEGLKFMVYLQKENIIDESGMPKERFSAEFPKEGPSILRIQQVVRGDSAAYFCASSPSSGSPYEQYFGPGTRLTVT.

The chain joins TRBV3-1 (or the pseudogene TRBV3-2) to TRBJ2-1, with TRBD1 matching over 7 bases. This CDR3 spans 21 amino acids. Trimming at V came to 1 base and at J to 2 bases, leaving 20 bases not matched to a gene. From germline, CDR1 is LGHDT and CDR2 YNNKEL (reference sequence). The CDR3: CASSQAIGGQREILTYNEQFF. In nucleotides, the CDR3 is TGTGCCAGCAGCCAAGCTATTGGGGGACAGCGCGAGATTCTGACCTACAATGAGCAGTTCTTC.

The gene calls are TRBV28 and TRBJ1-5, with 9 bases fitting TRBD1. Trimming took 1 base from V and 3 from J; bases not matched to a gene: 7. This CDR3 has 17 residues. Germline CDR1 is MDHEN and CDR2 is SYDVKM. The CDR3 nucleotides are TGTGCCAGCAGTTTATACTTGGGACAGGGAATCAATCAGCCCCAGCATTTT. Its translation is CASSLYLGQGINQPQHF.

The rearrangement uses TRBV6-4 and TRBJ2-1, with TRBD2 matching over 10 bases. The trim removed 5 bases at V and 7 bases at J, leaving 11 bases unmatched. CDR1 MRHNA and CDR2 SNTAGT come from the germline V gene. The CDR3 has 16 residues. The CDR3 DNA reads TGTGCCAGCAGTCCCCTGCTAGCGGGAGCTGGTAATGAGCAGTTCTTC. It yields the protein CASSPLLAGAGNEQFF.

This rearrangement joins TRBV5-1 to TRBJ2-3; D possibly corresponds to TRBD1 (7 bases). V was trimmed by 0 bases and J by 1 base, leaving 15 bases between them. The V gene's germline CDR1 is SGHRS and CDR2 YFSETQ. The CDR3 length is 17 residues. The CDR3 region is CASSLVRGVAGTDTQYF. In DNA form, the CDR3 reads TGCGCCAGCAGCTTGGTCAGGGGGGTTGCTGGCACAGATACGCAGTATTTT.

V is TRBV7-9 and J is TRBJ2-3; 12 bases match TRBD2. This CDR3 region has 17 residues. V was pared by 5 bases and J by 7 bases, with 13 bases of the junction left unmatched. Germline loops: CDR1 SEHNR, CDR2 FQNEAQ (reference sequence). The CDR3 protein is CASSPRSSGRGRNTQYF. The CDR3 bases are TGTGCCAGCAGCCCCAGATCTAGCGGGAGGGGGAGGAATACGCAGTATTTT.

V and J are TRBV5-5 and TRBJ2-4; 12 bases line up with TRBD2. Trimming at V came to 1 base and at J to 1 base, leaving 9 bases not matched to a gene. CDR1 is SGHKS, CDR2 YYEKEE, per germline (reference sequence). The CDR3 covers 19 residues. The DNA for the CDR3 is TGTGCCAGCAGCTTGAGCCTAGCGGGAGGGCCAGTGGCCAAAAACATTCAGTACTTC. Its protein product is CASSLSLAGGPVAKNIQYF.

The chain links TRBV5-6 to TRBJ1-6, with 9 bases fitting TRBD1. The CDR3 contains 14 residues. V dropped 4 bases and J dropped 7; count of bases not matched to a gene: 3. Germline CDR1 is SGHDT and CDR2 is YYEEEE. CDR3 in DNA: TGTGCCAGCAGCGCCGACAGGGGGAATTCACCCCTCCACTTT. It specifies CASSADRGNSPLHF.

The V gene is TRBV21-1, the J gene TRBJ1-6; the tabulated D call, TRBD1, remains unverified against the DNA. TRBV21-1 is an annotated pseudogene. The CDR3 runs 17 residues. The CDR3 DNA sequence: TGTGCCAGCAGCAAAGAGGAGGGGGCCCTTCATAATTCACCCCTCCACTTT. Its protein is CASSKEEGALHNSPLHF.

This rearrangement joins TRBV29-1 to TRBJ1-2; maybe TRBD1 (6 bases). The CDR3 spans 15 residues. Germline V gene sequence: CDR1 SQVTM, CDR2 ANQGSEA. Trimming cost V 6 bases and J 5 bases, with 22 bases left between them. DNA of the CDR3: TGCAGCGTGGGGGGGTGGACAGTTCAGGGGTATGGCTACACCTTC. Encoded protein: CSVGGWTVQGYGYTF.

V and J are TRBV7-8 and TRBJ2-3; TRBD2 agrees at 13 bases. The length of the CDR3 is 17 residues. The germline CDR1 and CDR2 sequences are SGHVS and FQNEAQ. Trimming took 5 bases from V and 5 from J; bases not matched to a gene: 10. The CDR3 here is CASSPRTSGSQQDTQYF. In nucleotides, the CDR3 is TGTGCCAGCAGCCCAAGGACTAGCGGGAGCCAGCAAGATACGCAGTATTTT. Full variable domain (missing parts from reference TRBV7-8 and TRBJ2-3): GAGVSQSPRYKVAKRGQDVALRCDPISGHVSLFWYQQALGQGPEFLTYFQNEAQLDKSGLPSDRFFAERPEGSVSTLKIQRTQQEDSAVYLCASSPRTSGSQQDTQYFGPGTRLTVL.

The CDR3 DNA is TGTGCCAGCAGTTACTCAGGAGACGCCAGCCAAGAGACCCAGTACTTC. Residues: CASSYSGDASQETQYF. The chain has TRBV6-6 and TRBJ2-5; D is unresolved. Germline V gives CDR1 MNHNY, CDR2 SVGAGI (reference sequence). CDR3 length equals 16 residues. The V gene lost 0 bases and the J gene lost 1 base, with 12 bases spanning the gap.

The chain links TRBV5-4 to TRBJ1-1; maybe TRBD1 (6 bases). This CDR3 is 15 amino acids long. V was clipped by 4 bases and J by 0 bases, with 13 bases between them. Germline V gives CDR1 SGHNT, CDR2 YYREEE (reference sequence). The CDR3, as DNA: TGTGCCAGCAGCCCGGACAGTTACATGAACACTGAAGCTTTCTTT. Its protein product is CASSPDSYMNTEAFF.

The rearrangement uses TRBV10-3 and TRBJ1-1; D unresolved. The V gene's germline CDR1 is ENHRY and CDR2 SYGVKD. The CDR3 covers 14 residues. V was cut by 2 bases and J by 1 base, with 8 bases left in between. The DNA for the CDR3 is TGTGCCATCAGTGAGGTCAGTTCGAACACTGAAGCTTTCTTT. Translation gives CAISEVSSNTEAFF.

The chain uses TRBV5-1 and TRBJ2-1; D ambiguous. The CDR3 loop spans 15 amino acids. Germline-derived CDR1 and CDR2 are SGHRS and YFSETQ. V was shortened by 1 base and J by 1 base, with 9 bases between the two germline ends. This chain's CDR3 is CASSLRGVSYNEQFF. For the CDR3, the DNA is TGCGCCAGCAGCTTGCGCGGAGTTTCCTACAATGAGCAGTTCTTC. The full variable domain, in which reference TRBV5-1 and TRBJ2-1 provide the parts outside the CDR3, is KAGVTQTPRYLIKTRGQQVTLSCSPISGHRSVSWYQQTPGQGLQFLFEYFSETQRNKGNFPGRFSGRQFSNSRSEMNVSTLELGDSALYLCASSLRGVSYNEQFFGPGTRLTVL.

V is TRBV28 and J is TRBJ1-2; unclear D gene. Between the trimmed V and J ends, which lost 7 bases and 0 bases, there was a span of 12 bases. Germline V gene lookup returns CDR1 MDHEN and CDR2 SYDVKM. The CDR3 consists of 14 residues. This chain's CDR3 is CASKRPGTNYGYTF. The DNA of the CDR3 is TGTGCCAGCAAAAGGCCGGGGACTAACTATGGCTACACCTTC.

On this clone: Other DNA sequences from this sample encode an identical CDR3 as well. The J gene is TRBJ2-7, the V gene TRBV28; D not resolved. The CDR3 spans 11 residues. V was clipped by 6 bases and J by 4 bases, with 7 bases between them. The germline gives CDR1 MDHEN, CDR2 SYDVKM. The CDR3 sequence is CASSLQYEQYF. CDR3 in DNA: TGTGCCAGCAGCCTCCAGTACGAGCAGTACTTC.

J is TRBJ2-1 and V is TRBV24-1, with TRBD2 as a possible D gene (6 bases). The CDR3 loop spans 15 amino acids. Germline CDR1 is KGHDR and CDR2 is SFDVKD. Trimming removed 1 base at V and 10 bases at J, with 16 bases between. The CDR3 spells CATSDFPTRGSEQFF. For the CDR3, the DNA is TGTGCCACCAGTGATTTTCCGACTAGAGGGTCGGAGCAGTTCTTC.